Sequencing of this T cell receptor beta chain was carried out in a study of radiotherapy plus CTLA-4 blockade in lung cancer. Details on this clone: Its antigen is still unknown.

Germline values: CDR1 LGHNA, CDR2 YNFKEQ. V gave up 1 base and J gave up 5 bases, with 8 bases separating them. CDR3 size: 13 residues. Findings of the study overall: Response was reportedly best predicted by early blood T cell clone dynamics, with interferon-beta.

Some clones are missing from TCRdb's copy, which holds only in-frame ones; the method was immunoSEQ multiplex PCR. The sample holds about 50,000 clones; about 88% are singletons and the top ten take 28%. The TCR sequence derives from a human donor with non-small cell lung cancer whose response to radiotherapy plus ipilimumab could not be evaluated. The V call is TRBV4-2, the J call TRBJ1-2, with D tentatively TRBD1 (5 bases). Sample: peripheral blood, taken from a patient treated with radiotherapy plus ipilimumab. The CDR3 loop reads CASSQGSGYGYTF. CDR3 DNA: TGTGCCAGCAGCCAAGGGTCAGGGTATGGCTACACCTTC.